A single sample gave rise to the 32 T cell receptor beta chains below, sequenced in a study of blood T cell repertoires in COVID-19 (dated by TCRdb to the early 2020s). Library creation used the immunoSEQ multiplex PCR assay. TCRdb mirrors the immuneACCESS table, restricted to in-frame sequences. Some clones are absent from its copies; in checked studies, under half trace to an unresolved V gene, and the reason for the others is unknown. For this sample the table gives 140,000 to 150,000 clones, of which 88% were detected only once. The ten largest clones represent approximately 2.4% of the sample. Sample: peripheral blood. These TCRs come from a human donor with COVID-19, enrolled during active disease. The donor label of this sample is uncertain.

The chain carries TRBV11-1 and TRBJ2-7; possible D gene TRBD1, 6 bases. The length of the CDR3 is 14 residues. Looked up from germline, CDR1 is SGHAT and CDR2 is FQDESV (reference sequence). Trimming took 5 bases from V and 3 from J, leaving 14 bases between them. The CDR3 is CASSPGQTFYEQYF. The CDR3 nucleotides are TGTGCCAGCAGCCCCGGACAGACCTTCTACGAGCAGTACTTC.

This chain connects TRBV3-1 (or the pseudogene TRBV3-2) to TRBJ2-2, with 7 bases matching TRBD2. Germline assignment: CDR1 LGHDT and CDR2 YNNKEL (reference sequence). This CDR3 contains 16 residues. The V segment lost 4 bases and the J segment 1 base; nucleotides outside the gene matches: 6. For the CDR3, the DNA is TGTGCCAGCAGCCGTTCTTGGGAGGGGAACACCGGGGAGCTGTTTTTT. Amino acid sequence: CASSRSWEGNTGELFF.

This clone was recorded only once. V gene TRBV28 combines with J gene TRBJ1-5; 8 bases are shared with TRBD1. This CDR3 spans 16 amino acids. CDR1 and CDR2 from the germline V gene are MDHEN and SYDVKM. J lost 3 bases, V lost 2 bases, and 6 bases had no gene match. In nucleotides, the CDR3 is TGTGCCAGCAGTTTAAATCCGGGACAGGACAATCAGCCCCAGCATTTT. Its protein product is CASSLNPGQDNQPQHF.

The rearrangement uses TRBV6-1 and TRBJ2-3; 8 bases map to TRBD2. Germline V gene sequence: CDR1 MNHNS, CDR2 SASEGT. The J segment lost 5 bases and the V segment lost 2 bases, leaving 3 bases of the junction unmatched. The CDR3 is 14 residues long. CDR3 DNA: TGTGCCAGCAGTGAATTTGCGGGAGGAGATACGCAGTATTTT. Amino acids: CASSEFAGGDTQYF.

In its sample, this clone was seen once. Other DNA sequences within the sample encode an identical CDR3. The chain links TRBV29-1 to TRBJ1-1; 7 bases agree with TRBD1. CDR1 and CDR2 from the germline V gene are SQVTM and ANQGSEA. Losses at the gene ends were 6 bases for V and 2 bases for J; bases not matched to a gene: 6. There are 13 residues in the CDR3. The DNA for the CDR3 is TGCAGCGTCGCAGACAGGGTTAACACTGAAGCTTTCTTT. As protein: CSVADRVNTEAFF.

V and J are TRBV5-4 and TRBJ1-3; 7 bases are shared with TRBD1. Germline-derived CDR1 and CDR2 are SGHNT and YYREEE (reference sequence). After removal of 4 bases from V and 4 bases from J, the junction contained 5 bases not matched to a gene. CDR3 length equals 14 residues. CDR3 protein: CASSHGTEGNTIYF. The CDR3 region has the DNA TGTGCCAGCAGCCATGGGACAGAAGGAAACACCATATATTTT. The variable domain in full, completed from reference TRBV5-4 and TRBJ1-3, reads ETGVTQSPTHLIKTRGQQVTLRCSSQSGHNTVSWYQQALGQGPQFIFQYYREEENGRGNFPPRFSGLQFPNYSSELNVNALELDDSALYLCASSHGTEGNTIYFGEGSWLTVV.

The chain employs TRBV5-1 and TRBJ1-6; 7 bases are shared with TRBD1. CDR1 and CDR2 from the germline V gene are SGHRS and YFSETQ. The CDR3 is 17 residues long. With V trimmed by 4 bases and J by 6 bases, 13 bases remained unmatched. CDR3 loop: CASSVQPGQIINSPLHF. The CDR3 coding sequence is TGCGCCAGCAGCGTACAGCCGGGACAGATTATTAATTCACCCCTCCACTTT.

The rearrangement joins TRBV6-1 to TRBJ2-7; D might be TRBD2 (5 bases). Trimming cost V 2 bases and J 1 base, with 12 bases left between them. Germline CDR1 is MNHNS and CDR2 is SASEGT. CDR3 length equals 15 residues. The CDR3, as DNA: TGTGCCAGCAGTGAAAGGTACGGGGAGTCCTACGAGCAGTACTTC. Translating it yields CASSERYGESYEQYF.

Here the CDR3 DNA reads TGTGCCAGTAGTACACGTCCGGGACAGACCTATGGCTACACCTTC. As protein: CASSTRPGQTYGYTF. The chain has TRBV19 and TRBJ1-2; TRBD1 matches 7 bases. Germline CDR1 LNHDA, CDR2 SQIVND (reference sequence). The CDR3 spans 15 residues. The trim removed 4 bases at V and 4 bases at J, leaving 9 bases unmatched. Complete variable domain (other parts from reference TRBV19 and TRBJ1-2): DGGITQSPKYLFRKEGQNVTLSCEQNLNHDAMYWYRQDPGQGLRLIYYSQIVNDFQKGDIAEGYSVSREKKESFPLTVTSAQKNPTAFYLCASSTRPGQTYGYTFGSGTRLTVV.

On this clone itself: This clone may be a read error of a much larger clone one base away. The chain recombines TRBV5-6 with TRBJ2-7; D gene uncertain. The CDR3 consists of 11 residues. CDR1 is SGHDT, CDR2 YYEEEE, per germline. Between the trimmed V and J ends, which lost 4 bases and 5 bases, there was a span of 7 bases. CDR3 region: CASSQYNEQYF. The CDR3 DNA follows: TGTGCCAGCAGCCAATACAACGAGCAGTACTTC.

The V call is TRBV19, the J call TRBJ1-5; TRBD1 aligns across 7 bases. Germline V gene lookup returns CDR1 LNHDA and CDR2 SQIVND (reference sequence). With 5 bases clipped from V and 9 bases from J, the junction kept 4 bases outside the gene matches. The length of the CDR3 is 12 residues. For the CDR3, the DNA is TGTGCCAGTAGTCCGCGACAGGGGCCCCAGCATTTT. Its translation is CASSPRQGPQHF.

This rearrangement joins TRBV5-1 to TRBJ1-4, with TRBD1 as a possible D gene (5 bases). V shed 4 bases and J shed 0 bases, with 22 bases lying between them. The CDR3 loop spans 19 amino acids. CDR1 and CDR2 (germline): SGHRS, YFSETQ. The CDR3, as DNA: TGCGCCAGCAGCCGACTGGGGGGATGGAAGGCAACAACTAATGAAAAACTGTTTTTT. Its translation: CASSRLGGWKATTNEKLFF.

This chain uses TRBV10-1 with TRBJ1-5; 7 bases fit TRBD1. Germline V gene sequence: CDR1 WNHNN, CDR2 SYGVQD (reference sequence). Trimming at V came to 4 bases and at J to 1 base, leaving 4 bases not matched to a gene. This CDR3 is built from 15 residues. CDR3 coding DNA: TGCGCCAGCAGTGTAGGGGGCGGGAGCAATCAGCCCCAGCATTTT. Protein product: CASSVGGGSNQPQHF.

J is TRBJ2-1 and V is TRBV3-1 (or the pseudogene TRBV3-2); 9 nucleotides agree with TRBD1. The V gene's germline CDR1 is LGHDT and CDR2 YNNKEL (reference sequence). This CDR3 is built from 16 residues. Germline trimming cut 1 base from V and 0 bases from J; bases unmatched to any gene: 1. The CDR3 nucleotides are TGTGCCAGCAGCCAAGGGACAGGGGACTCCTACAATGAGCAGTTCTTC. This translates into CASSQGTGDSYNEQFF.

The chain employs TRBV7-3 and TRBJ1-5; 8 nucleotides align to TRBD1. The CDR3 runs 13 residues. The germline CDR1 and CDR2 sequences are SGHTA and FQGTGA. The V and J ends lost 5 bases and 7 bases, in that order; junction bases with no gene match: 4. In nucleotides, the CDR3 is TGTGCCAGCAGCCAGGGGGCTGGACAGCCCCAGCATTTT. Residues: CASSQGAGQPQHF.

The J gene is TRBJ2-3, the V gene TRBV18, with D perhaps TRBD2 (5 bases). V lost 3 bases and J 1 base, leaving 14 bases between the germline ends. Germline V CDR1 and CDR2: KGHSH, LQKENI. This CDR3 is built from 16 residues. CDR3 loop: CASSPRGNWGTDTQYF. DNA of the CDR3: TGTGCCAGCTCACCCCGGGGAAATTGGGGCACAGATACGCAGTATTTT.

This clone was seen a handful of times. V usage is TRBV11-2 and J usage is TRBJ2-1; 10 bases fit TRBD2. CDR1 SGHAT and CDR2 FQNNGV come from the germline V gene. The CDR3 runs to 15 residues. V dropped 6 bases and J dropped 6; count of bases not matched to a gene: 8. The CDR3 region has the DNA TGTGCCAGCAGTTTAACTAGCGGGATATCCAATGAGCAGTTCTTC. Translating gives CASSLTSGISNEQFF.

The V gene is TRBV11-2, the J gene TRBJ2-7; TRBD2 might be the D (6 bases). CDR3 length equals 16 residues. Germline CDR1 SGHAT, CDR2 FQNNGV. V gave up 5 bases and J gave up 0 bases, with 17 bases separating them. CDR3 bases: TGTGCCAGCAGCCATACCCTAGCGTCAAGCTCCTACGAGCAGTACTTC. Protein product: CASSHTLASSSYEQYF.

The chain combines TRBV10-3 with TRBJ1-5; D is perhaps TRBD1 (5 bases). Germline V gene data show CDR1 as ENHRY and CDR2 as SYGVKD. V lost 9 bases and J 0 bases, leaving 12 bases between the germline ends. This CDR3 has 14 residues. DNA of the CDR3: TGTGCCATACGGGGGACGGGTAGCAATCAGCCCCAGCATTTT. It codes for CAIRGTGSNQPQHF.

The rearrangement uses TRBV6-4 and TRBJ1-2; 7 bases match TRBD1. Germline CDR1 reads MRHNA; CDR2 reads SNTAGT. The CDR3 spans 12 residues. Trimming took 6 bases from V and 8 from J; bases not matched to a gene: 6. CDR3 region: CASRTQGSGYTF. DNA for the CDR3: TGTGCCAGCAGAACACAGGGGTCGGGCTACACCTTC.

The rearrangement uses TRBV2 and TRBJ2-7, with 9 bases fitting TRBD2. This CDR3 has 14 residues. J lost 2 bases, V lost 4 bases, and 3 bases had no gene match. Germline values: CDR1 SNHLY, CDR2 FYNNEI. DNA of the CDR3: TGTGCCAGCAGTGGGCTAGCGGGACCCTACGAGCAGTACTTC. Protein: CASSGLAGPYEQYF.

The CDR3 loop is CASSLGRAGMIGNTIYF. The DNA of the CDR3 is TGTGCCAGCAGCTTGGGGAGGGCAGGGATGATTGGAAACACCATATATTTT. The rearrangement uses TRBV5-6 and TRBJ1-3, with a weak D call TRBD1 (5 bases). The germline V and J ends were trimmed by 0 bases and 3 bases, with 16 bases remaining between them. CDR1 SGHDT and CDR2 YYEEEE come from the germline V gene. The CDR3 is 17 residues long.

The J gene is TRBJ1-3, the V gene TRBV7-9; 7 bases are a match to TRBD1. The CDR3 has 15 residues. CDR1 and CDR2 from the germline V gene are SEHNR and FQNEAQ (reference sequence). The V segment lost 5 bases and the J segment 0 bases; nucleotides outside the gene matches: 4. The CDR3 here is CASSPGTVSGNTIYF. The CDR3 DNA is TGTGCCAGCAGCCCTGGGACAGTCTCTGGAAACACCATATATTTT.

The V call is TRBV5-4, the J call TRBJ1-2; TRBD1 agrees at 9 bases. The CDR3 spans 15 residues. From germline, CDR1 is SGHNT and CDR2 YYREEE (reference sequence). The trim removed 4 bases at V and 1 base at J, leaving 5 bases unmatched. CDR3 nucleotide sequence: TGTGCCAGCAGCGACCCGGACAGGGGTAACTATGGCTACACCTTC. As protein: CASSDPDRGNYGYTF. Full variable domain (rest looked up from reference TRBV5-4 and TRBJ1-2): ETGVTQSPTHLIKTRGQQVTLRCSSQSGHNTVSWYQQALGQGPQFIFQYYREEENGRGNFPPRFSGLQFPNYSSELNVNALELDDSALYLCASSDPDRGNYGYTFGSGTRLTVV.

The chain links TRBV15 to TRBJ1-1; D is unresolved. V was pared by 3 bases and J by 4 bases, with 9 bases between. There are 13 residues in the CDR3. CDR1 is LNHNV and CDR2 is YYDKDF in the germline V gene (reference sequence). Here the CDR3 reads CATSSRGSTEAFF. Here the CDR3 DNA reads TGTGCCACCAGCAGTAGAGGCAGCACTGAAGCTTTCTTT.

Notes on this clone: The same CDR3 also results from other DNA sequences found in this sample. The chain links TRBV11-3 to TRBJ2-1; the match to TRBD2 covers 11 bases. Germline assignment: CDR1 SGHNT and CDR2 YENEEA. V lost 5 bases to trimming and J lost 5 bases; unmatched junction nucleotides: 5. This CDR3 has 15 residues. The CDR3 coding sequence is TGTGCCAGCAGCCTTGGGACTAGCGGAAACAATGAGCAGTTCTTC. This sequence encodes CASSLGTSGNNEQFF.

CDR3 nucleotide sequence: TGTGCCAGCAGCCAAGGGCAGGGGACAACGAACACTGAAGCTTTCTTT. Protein product: CASSQGQGTTNTEAFF. The V gene is TRBV4-2, the J gene TRBJ1-1, with D possibly being TRBD1 (6 bases). CDR3 length: 16 residues. Germline CDR1 and CDR2: LGHNA and YNFKEQ. The ends were cut back, 1 base at V and 1 base at J, with 13 bases in the middle.

The V and J genes are TRBV10-3 and TRBJ1-2; D is possibly TRBD1 (5 bases). CDR3 length: 14 amino acids. Trimming removed 5 bases from V and 0 bases from J, with 10 bases in between. Germline lookup yields CDR1 ENHRY and CDR2 SYGVKD. CDR3 in DNA: TGTGCCATCAGTACAGGATTTTCTAACTATGGCTACACCTTC. This sequence encodes CAISTGFSNYGYTF.

The rearrangement uses TRBV5-1 and TRBJ1-1; D not resolved. The germline gives CDR1 SGHRS, CDR2 YFSETQ. The CDR3 runs to 14 residues. Trimming stripped 3 bases from V and 1 base from J, with 10 bases between. For the CDR3, the DNA is TGCGCCAGCAGCTCAAACAGCGGGAACACTGAAGCTTTCTTT. Amino acid sequence: CASSSNSGNTEAFF.

On this clone: The same CDR3 can be traced to other DNA sequences in this sample. The V and J genes are TRBV11-2 and TRBJ2-1; D is possibly TRBD2 (6 bases). CDR1 is SGHAT, CDR2 FQNNGV, per germline. V was cut by 0 bases and J by 5 bases, with 8 bases left in between. The CDR3 is 14 amino acids. CDR3 residues: CASSLDGGDNEQFF. CDR3 nucleotide sequence: TGTGCCAGCAGCTTAGACGGAGGGGACAATGAGCAGTTCTTC. The variable domain in full, with the rest retrieved from reference TRBV11-2 and TRBJ2-1, is EAGVAQSPRYKIIEKRQSVAFWCNPISGHATLYWYQQILGQGPKLLIQFQNNGVVDDSQLPKDRFSAERLKGVDSTLKIQPAKLEDSAVYLCASSLDGGDNEQFFGPGTRLTVL.

The genes are TRBV13 and TRBJ2-2, with a possible D match to TRBD2 (5 bases). Germline loops: CDR1 PRHDT, CDR2 FYEKMQ (reference sequence). The CDR3 covers 15 residues. Trimming cost V 5 bases and J 4 bases, with 14 bases left between them. CDR3 region: CASSPTEVGTGELFF. The CDR3 region has the DNA TGTGCCAGCAGCCCGACGGAGGTGGGCACCGGGGAGCTGTTTTTT. The variable domain in full, with the rest retrieved from reference TRBV13 and TRBJ2-2, is AAGVIQSPRHLIKEKRETATLKCYPIPRHDTVYWYQQGPGQDPQFLISFYEKMQSDKGSIPDRFSAQQFSDYHSELNMSSLELGDSALYFCASSPTEVGTGELFFGEGSRLTVL.

This chain joins TRBV9 and TRBJ2-1; D possibly corresponds to TRBD2 (7 bases). The germline gives CDR1 SGDLS, CDR2 YYNGEE. This CDR3 spans 15 amino acids. Trimming pared 0 bases from V and 8 bases from J, leaving 15 bases between. This chain's CDR3 is CASSVGWGGRDEQFF. CDR3 bases: TGTGCCAGCAGCGTAGGGTGGGGGGGCCGCGATGAGCAGTTCTTC.